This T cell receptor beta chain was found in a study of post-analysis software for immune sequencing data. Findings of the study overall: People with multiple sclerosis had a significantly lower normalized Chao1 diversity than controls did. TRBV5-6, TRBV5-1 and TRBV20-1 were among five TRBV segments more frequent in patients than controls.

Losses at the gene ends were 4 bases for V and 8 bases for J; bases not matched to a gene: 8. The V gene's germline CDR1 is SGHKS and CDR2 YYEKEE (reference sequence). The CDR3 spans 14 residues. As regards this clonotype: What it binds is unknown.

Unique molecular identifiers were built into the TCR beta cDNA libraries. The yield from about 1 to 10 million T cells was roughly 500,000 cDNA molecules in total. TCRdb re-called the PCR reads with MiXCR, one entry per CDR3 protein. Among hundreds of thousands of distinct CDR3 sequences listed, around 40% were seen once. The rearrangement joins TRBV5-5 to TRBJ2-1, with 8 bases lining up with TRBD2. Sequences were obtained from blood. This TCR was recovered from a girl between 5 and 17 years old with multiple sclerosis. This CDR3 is CASSPIGLADEQFF. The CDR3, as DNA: TGTGCCAGCAGCCCAATCGGACTAGCAGATGAGCAGTTCTTC.